The clone carrying this T cell receptor beta chain was picked up one time. The antigen is unknown. The CDR3 sequence is 14 residues long. Germline CDR1 and CDR2: SGHAT and FQNNGV. Between the trimmed V and J ends, which lost 3 bases and 6 bases, there was a span of 11 bases. The sample belongs to a study of identifying expanded T cells in peripheral blood. General study results and limits: Roughly 2-week clone count variance significantly increased as total template count grew.

No infections or other immune events were documented during collection. Sequencing was performed with immunoSEQ multiplex PCR; in TCRdb, only in-frame clones are kept and a portion is missing. This sample has around 100,000 clones, with 88% found just once. The receptor was derived from a person aged 18 to 75 in good health. This chain joins TRBV11-2 and TRBJ1-4; D gene unclear. Sequenced sample: blood. The CDR3 protein is CASSLGSTHEKLFF. CDR3 DNA: TGTGCCAGCAGCTTGGGGTCGACCCATGAAAAACTGTTTTTT.